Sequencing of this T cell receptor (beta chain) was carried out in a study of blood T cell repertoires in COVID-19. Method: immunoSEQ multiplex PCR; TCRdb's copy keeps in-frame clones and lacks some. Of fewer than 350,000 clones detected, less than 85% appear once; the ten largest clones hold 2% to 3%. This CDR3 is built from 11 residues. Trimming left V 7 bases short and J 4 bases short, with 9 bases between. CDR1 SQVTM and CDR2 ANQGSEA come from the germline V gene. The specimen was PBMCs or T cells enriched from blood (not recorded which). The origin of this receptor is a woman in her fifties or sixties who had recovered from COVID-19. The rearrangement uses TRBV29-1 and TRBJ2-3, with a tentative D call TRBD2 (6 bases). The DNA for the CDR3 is TGCAGCGCCGGAGGGGCAGATACGCAGTATTTT. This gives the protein CSAGGADTQYF.